This T cell receptor (beta chain) was recorded in a study of blood T cell repertoires in COVID-19. Study at large: T cells, B-cell-depleted T cells, or PBMCs supplied cDNA or gDNA.

Under the authors' procedure: It was from reference gene primer amplification that nucleated cell counts were estimated. Only in-frame clones appear in the TCRdb table, and some are missing; sequencing was by immunoSEQ multiplex PCR. For V, J and clone size, that table is used; D and trimming come from the DNA. The sample contains around 180,000 clones, 70% to 85% of which appear only once. The CDR3 has 15 residues. V was shortened by 4 bases and J by 0 bases, with 12 bases between the two germline ends. The germline gives CDR1 MNHEY, CDR2 SVGEGT. Sequencing was carried out using peripheral blood. The chain combines TRBV6-2 or TRBV6-3 with TRBJ2-5, with D perhaps matching TRBD2 (5 bases). The source is a woman in her twenties or thirties with acute or convalescent COVID-19. Here the CDR3 reads CASSFVVGDQETQYF. The DNA for the CDR3 is TGTGCCAGCAGTTTCGTGGTGGGAGACCAAGAGACCCAGTACTTC.